This T cell receptor (beta chain) stems from a study of T cells after yellow fever vaccination. MiXCR, applied by TCRdb to the 5' RACE reads, yields one record per CDR3 protein. The sample comprises about 580,000 distinct CDR3 sequences, 17% of which are singletons, and about 18% rests with the top ten. This CDR3 is 14 amino acids long. The junction had 8 bases not matched to a gene; V was cut back by 4 bases and J by 9 bases. The germline V gene has CDR1 SGHKS and CDR2 YYEKEE (reference sequence). The V gene is TRBV5-5, the J gene TRBJ2-4, with 9 bases lining up with TRBD1. Sample: PBMCs, taken 5 days after the first yellow fever vaccination. The receptor was derived from a man between 18 and 29 years old who received the YFV17D yellow fever vaccine. The chain's CDR3 is CASSLDRGFGIQYF. CDR3 DNA: TGTGCCAGCAGCCTGGACAGGGGCTTTGGCATTCAGTACTTC.